This is a list of T cell receptor beta chains from one sample in a study of T cells after posttransplantation cyclophosphamide. Some clones are missing from TCRdb's copy, which holds only in-frame ones; the method was immunoSEQ multiplex PCR. The table includes fewer than 30,000 clones, roughly 83% detected once. Material for sequencing was PBMCs. Every receptor here comes from a woman aged 55-69 years with a blood cancer, CMV-positive, and with a related stem cell donor. The conserved cysteine and the conserved F or W are not part of the CDR3 here. Each record gives: V gene, CDR3 length, CDR3 protein.

>TRBV30|15
AWSGRSRSGFYNEQF
>TRBV2|13
ASSETSSGANVLT
>TRBV7-9|12
ASSSRLAGVRQF
>TRBV7-9|11
ASSLGGKGEAF
>TRBV30|12
AWNGRGVGNEQF
>TRBV7-2|14
ASSRRRAGETDTQY
>TRBV19|13
ASSEPGTGNTEAF
>TRBV5-1|15
ASSLGTGTGGYYEQY
>TRBV7-8|12
ASSLSGVAYEQY
>TRBV5-5|14
ASSREQGAFTGELF
>TRBV19|12
ASRQRGNTGELF
>TRBV4-1|12
ASSRGEGNSPLH